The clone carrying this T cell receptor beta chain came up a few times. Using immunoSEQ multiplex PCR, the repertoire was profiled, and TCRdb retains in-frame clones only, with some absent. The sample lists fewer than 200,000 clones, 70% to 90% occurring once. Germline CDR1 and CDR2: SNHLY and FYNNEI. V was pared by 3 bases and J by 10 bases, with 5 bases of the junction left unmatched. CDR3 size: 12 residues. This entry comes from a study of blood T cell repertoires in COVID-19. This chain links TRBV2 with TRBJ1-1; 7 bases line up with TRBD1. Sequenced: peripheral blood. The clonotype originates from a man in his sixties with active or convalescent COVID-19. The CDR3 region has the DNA TGTGCCAGCAGTGACGACAGGGTGGGAGCTTTCTTT. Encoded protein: CASSDDRVGAFF.